The 29 T cell receptor beta chains reported below all come from one sample, sequenced in a study of blood T cell repertoires in COVID-19. Here immunoSEQ multiplex PCR was the method, and the copy in TCRdb shows in-frame clones only, minus some. The sample lists fewer than 300,000 clones, about four fifths seen once, with roughly 5.7% in the top ten. The sample was peripheral blood. The receptor set was obtained from a man older than 75 with acute or convalescent COVID-19.

The gene calls are TRBV14 and TRBJ2-1; maybe TRBD1 (5 bases). The germline V and J ends were trimmed by 5 bases and 1 base, with 9 bases remaining between them. This CDR3 comprises 14 residues. The germline V gene has CDR1 SGHDN and CDR2 FVKESK. This CDR3 reads CASSGRQSYNEQFF. CDR3 coding DNA: TGTGCCAGCAGCGGCAGACAGTCCTACAATGAGCAGTTCTTC.

J is TRBJ1-1 and V is TRBV5-5; 7 bases align to TRBD1. The germline CDR1 and CDR2 sequences are SGHKS and YYEKEE (reference sequence). The CDR3 is made up of 18 amino acids. V dropped 4 bases and J dropped 1; count of bases not matched to a gene: 16. CDR3 sequence: CASSPRREQGPGNTEAFF. CDR3 DNA: TGTGCCAGCAGCCCCAGGAGAGAACAGGGGCCCGGGAACACTGAAGCTTTCTTT.

This clone was picked up a small number of times. The chain employs TRBV7-8 and TRBJ2-6; D may be TRBD1 (5 bases). The CDR3 loop spans 16 amino acids. The germline V and J ends were trimmed by 5 bases and 8 bases, with 19 bases remaining between them. CDR1 is SGHVS and CDR2 is FQNEAQ in the germline V gene. CDR3 sequence: CASSMGGGAWSNVLTF. Here the CDR3 DNA reads TGTGCCAGCAGCATGGGTGGTGGGGCATGGTCCAACGTCCTGACTTTC.

V gene TRBV2 combines with J gene TRBJ1-1; possibly TRBD1 for D (6 bases). CDR1 is SNHLY and CDR2 is FYNNEI in the germline V gene. The CDR3 length is 13 residues. V was pared by 5 bases and J by 4 bases, with 11 bases between. CDR3 nucleotide sequence: TGTGCCAGCAGTACCCGGGACATCACTGAAGCTTTCTTT. This translates into CASSTRDITEAFF.

Only one count was recorded for this clone. Compared with germline, one end of the junction differs, possibly owing to a read error. The CDR3 region has the DNA TGTGCCAGCAGCCTAGCACGAGGGGAGGTCGAAAAACTGTTTTTT. Amino acids: CASSLARGEVEKLFF. The chain recombines TRBV7-9 with TRBJ1-4; tentatively, D is TRBD1 (5 bases). The CDR3 has 15 amino acids. Germline CDR1 is SEHNR and CDR2 is FQNEAQ (reference sequence).

This clone has a single count. This chain uses TRBV11-2 with TRBJ2-7, with D unclear. The V gene lost 3 bases and the J gene lost 1 base, with 7 bases spanning the gap. The CDR3 runs to 13 residues. Germline V gives CDR1 SGHAT, CDR2 FQNNGV. The CDR3 is CASSFRLSYEQYF. As DNA, the CDR3 is TGTGCCAGCAGCTTTAGACTGTCCTACGAGCAGTACTTC.

The chain combines TRBV5-1 with TRBJ2-1, with 7 bases lining up with TRBD2. CDR3 length equals 15 residues. V was clipped by 0 bases and J by 7 bases; unmatched bases: 7. From germline, CDR1 is SGHRS and CDR2 YFSETQ. Here the CDR3 reads CASSLAAGGGNEQFF. DNA for the CDR3: TGCGCCAGCAGCTTGGCCGCTGGGGGAGGGAATGAGCAGTTCTTC. Complete variable domain (other parts from reference TRBV5-1 and TRBJ2-1): KAGVTQTPRYLIKTRGQQVTLSCSPISGHRSVSWYQQTPGQGLQFLFEYFSETQRNKGNFPGRFSGRQFSNSRSEMNVSTLELGDSALYLCASSLAAGGGNEQFFGPGTRLTVL.

This clone was counted a single time. The chain combines TRBV11-2 with TRBJ2-7; D is unclear. This CDR3 has 16 residues. Trimming removed 3 bases at V and 2 bases at J, with 17 bases between. Germline CDR1 SGHAT, CDR2 FQNNGV. The CDR3 is CASSFRRTEFPYEQYF. CDR3 DNA: TGTGCCAGCAGCTTTCGTCGAACTGAGTTCCCCTACGAGCAGTACTTC.

This rearrangement joins TRBV5-1 to TRBJ1-2; D may be TRBD1 (6 bases). V was pared by 5 bases and J by 2 bases, with 10 bases between. The germline CDR1 and CDR2 sequences are SGHRS and YFSETQ. The CDR3 is 13 amino acids. The CDR3 DNA reads TGCGCCAGCAGACAGGACAGCAACTATGGCTACACCTTC. Amino acid sequence: CASRQDSNYGYTF.

This clone was observed a single time. J is TRBJ2-5 and V is TRBV5-5; D possibly corresponds to TRBD1 (6 bases). CDR1 SGHKS and CDR2 YYEKEE come from the germline V gene (reference sequence). V dropped 4 bases and J dropped 1 base, with 14 bases sitting between them. The CDR3 runs to 15 residues. The CDR3, as DNA: TGTGCCAGCAGCGACCAGGGGCATCTCCAAGAGACCCAGTACTTC. This translates into CASSDQGHLQETQYF.

The chain links TRBV3-1 (or the pseudogene TRBV3-2) to TRBJ2-3, with TRBD2 matching over 8 bases. The ends lost 2 bases at V and 8 bases at J; junction bases unmatched: 9. CDR3 length: 15 amino acids. Per germline, CDR1 LGHDT and CDR2 YNNKEL (reference sequence). CDR3 residues: CASSQHIAGMRTQYF. DNA for the CDR3: TGTGCCAGCAGCCAACACATAGCGGGGATGCGTACGCAGTATTTT.

V and J are TRBV9 and TRBJ2-7; no reliable D call. Germline CDR1 reads SGDLS; CDR2 reads YYNGEE. CDR3 length: 14 amino acids. Trimming shortened V by 0 bases and J by 1 base, and 8 bases separated the two germline ends. CDR3 in amino acids: CASSVAPVSYEQYF. The CDR3 DNA sequence: TGTGCCAGCAGCGTAGCCCCCGTTTCCTACGAGCAGTACTTC.

This chain joins TRBV9 and TRBJ2-3; possible D gene TRBD2, 7 bases. Trimming cost V 5 bases and J 4 bases, with 20 bases left between them. CDR1 is SGDLS, CDR2 YYNGEE, per germline. The CDR3 covers 16 residues. DNA for the CDR3: TGTGCCAGCAGTTCTCGGAGCGGGACACGGCCAGATACGCAGTATTTT. Translated, it gives CASSSRSGTRPDTQYF. Looking up the rest from reference TRBV9 and TRBJ2-3 gives the full variable domain: DSGVTQTPKHLITATGQRVTLRCSPRSGDLSVYWYQQSLDQGLQFLIQYYNGEERAKGNILERFSAQQFPDLHSELNLSSLELGDSALYFCASSSRSGTRPDTQYFGPGTRLTVL.

There are a few counts of this clone. This sequence joins TRBV11-1 and TRBJ2-7, with D possibly matching TRBD1 (6 bases). The germline V and J ends were trimmed by 2 bases and 3 bases, with 14 bases remaining between them. CDR1 and CDR2 (germline): SGHAT, FQDESV (reference sequence). The CDR3 covers 15 residues. The CDR3 here is CASSLSDQGNYEQYF. In nucleotides, the CDR3 is TGTGCCAGCAGCTTAAGTGACCAGGGGAACTACGAGCAGTACTTC.

J is TRBJ2-1 and V is TRBV19, with 7 bases that match TRBD2. Germline CDR1 reads LNHDA; CDR2 reads SQIVND (reference sequence). The trim removed 3 bases at V and 3 bases at J, leaving 8 bases unmatched. This CDR3 is 16 amino acids long. The DNA of the CDR3 is TGTGCCAGTAGTATCTTGAGCGGGACTCACTACAATGAGCAGTTCTTC. Protein product: CASSILSGTHYNEQFF.

This chain links TRBV6-5 with TRBJ1-4; 9 bases agree with TRBD1. V trimming: 6 bases; J trimming: 8 bases; junction bases outside the gene matches: 7. Looked up from germline, CDR1 is MNHEY and CDR2 is SVGAGI. The CDR3 has 14 amino acids. CDR3 protein: CASRSGQGPEKLFF. DNA for the CDR3: TGTGCCAGCAGATCGGGACAGGGTCCCGAAAAACTGTTTTTT.

The chain joins TRBV6-5 to TRBJ2-7; 8 nucleotides agree with TRBD1. After removal of 6 bases from V and 3 bases from J, the junction contained 7 bases not matched to a gene. CDR3 size: 14 residues. Germline V lookup: CDR1 MNHEY, CDR2 SVGAGI. DNA of the CDR3: TGTGCCAGCAGAGGACAGGGAAGAAGCTACGAGCAGTACTTC. This sequence encodes CASRGQGRSYEQYF.

The table lists this clone with a count of one. Other DNA sequences in the same sample also yield this CDR3. This chain joins TRBV20-1 and TRBJ2-1; 9 bases fit TRBD2. The length of the CDR3 is 13 residues. Per the germline V gene, CDR1 is DFQATT and CDR2 is SNEGSKA (reference sequence). Trimming cost V 3 bases and J 3 bases; bases outside gene matches: 0. The CDR3 nucleotides read TGCAGTGCTAGTAGCGGGGGCTACAATGAGCAGTTCTTC. Amino acids: CSASSGGYNEQFF.

This clone is a singleton in its sample. The chain carries TRBV27 and TRBJ1-6; 7 bases fit TRBD1. Germline lookup yields CDR1 MNHEY and CDR2 SMNVEV (reference sequence). This CDR3 is 13 amino acids long. The V gene end was trimmed by 5 bases and the J gene end by 9 bases; junction bases not matched to a gene: 4. CDR3 DNA sequence: TGTGCCAGCAGTCAAAGACAGGGTTCACCCCTCCACTTT. Amino acid sequence: CASSQRQGSPLHF.

This clone came up a few times. V gene TRBV28 combines with J gene TRBJ1-3; 10 bases line up with TRBD1. V gave up 4 bases and J gave up 3 bases; unmatched junction bases: 6. This CDR3 is built from 16 residues. The germline CDR1 and CDR2 sequences are MDHEN and SYDVKM. CDR3 sequence: CASSSGQGSYGNTIYF. The CDR3 DNA reads TGTGCCAGCAGTTCGGGACAGGGGAGCTATGGAAACACCATATATTTT.

Points on this clone: The sample contains more than one DNA sequence encoding this CDR3. The CDR3 here is CASSPRQGAYEQYF. The CDR3 bases are TGTGCCAGCAGCCCACGACAGGGTGCCTACGAGCAGTACTTC. This chain connects TRBV9 to TRBJ2-7, with 7 bases lining up with TRBD1. CDR3 size: 14 residues. V dropped 4 bases and J dropped 2; count of bases not matched to a gene: 6. Germline V lookup: CDR1 SGDLS, CDR2 YYNGEE.

The gene calls are TRBV28 and TRBJ1-2, with D perhaps TRBD1 (6 bases). CDR1 MDHEN and CDR2 SYDVKM come from the germline V gene. The CDR3 is 13 residues long. V shed 6 bases and J shed 4 bases, with 12 bases lying between them. The CDR3 nucleotides read TGTGCCAGCAGCCCCGGGACAACCTATGGCTACACCTTC. It translates to CASSPGTTYGYTF.

Notes on this clone: The sample has other DNA sequences that encode this CDR3 too. The gene calls are TRBV19 and TRBJ1-5, with 10 nucleotides matching TRBD1. The CDR3 consists of 14 residues. Germline loops: CDR1 LNHDA, CDR2 SQIVND (reference sequence). Trimming removed 5 bases from V and 4 bases from J; junction bases left unmatched: 2. CDR3 DNA sequence: TGTGCCAGTAGTCCGGGACAGGGGAATCAGCCCCAGCATTTT. Translated: CASSPGQGNQPQHF. The full variable domain, rest sourced from reference TRBV19 and TRBJ1-5, is DGGITQSPKYLFRKEGQNVTLSCEQNLNHDAMYWYRQDPGQGLRLIYYSQIVNDFQKGDIAEGYSVSREKKESFPLTVTSAQKNPTAFYLCASSPGQGNQPQHFGDGTRLSIL.

V and J are TRBV3-1 (or the pseudogene TRBV3-2) and TRBJ2-2, with D perhaps matching TRBD2 (6 bases). The CDR3 is 17 residues long. From germline, CDR1 is LGHDT and CDR2 YNNKEL (reference sequence). V was cut by 0 bases and J by 6 bases, with 17 bases left in between. CDR3: CASSQDRMGTGPGELFF. CDR3 sequence (DNA): TGTGCCAGCAGCCAAGATAGGATGGGGACTGGCCCCGGGGAGCTGTTTTTT.

The chain links TRBV2 to TRBJ2-5; 9 nucleotides match TRBD2. The CDR3 consists of 15 residues. The V gene end was trimmed by 4 bases and the J gene end by 3 bases; junction bases not matched to a gene: 6. CDR1 is SNHLY and CDR2 is FYNNEI in the germline V gene. CDR3: CASSAPGLAEETQYF. For the CDR3, the DNA is TGTGCCAGCAGTGCTCCGGGACTAGCAGAAGAGACCCAGTACTTC.

This clone was detected a few times. V is TRBV9 and J is TRBJ2-7; 7 bases align to TRBD1. CDR1 and CDR2 from the germline V gene are SGDLS and YYNGEE. Trimming at V came to 2 bases and at J to 1 base, leaving 6 bases not matched to a gene. CDR3 length: 15 amino acids. In DNA form, the CDR3 reads TGTGCCAGCAGCGTCGGACAGGCCGGGTCCTACGAGCAGTACTTC. This codes for CASSVGQAGSYEQYF.

The rearrangement links TRBV5-1 to TRBJ2-5, with 9 bases identical to TRBD2. Per the germline V gene, CDR1 is SGHRS and CDR2 is YFSETQ. This CDR3 region has 14 residues. J lost 5 bases, V lost 5 bases, and 7 bases had no gene match. The CDR3 nucleotides are TGCGCCAGCAGTCTTTTAGCGGGGGATGAGACCCAGTACTTC. It is translated as CASSLLAGDETQYF.

The table lists this clone with a few counts. The chain carries TRBV7-9 and TRBJ2-7, with D possibly TRBD2 on 5 matching bases. Germline CDR1 is SEHNR and CDR2 is FQNEAQ (reference sequence). The ends were cut back, 1 base at V and 7 bases at J, with 14 bases in the middle. This CDR3 comprises 14 residues. DNA for the CDR3: TGTGCCAGCAGCTTAGAGTGGCGTCCGGGGGAGCAGTACTTC. Protein product: CASSLEWRPGEQYF.

This clone has more than one count but fewer than ten. The chain uses TRBV6-6 and TRBJ2-7; tentatively, D is TRBD1 (6 bases). CDR3 length: 17 residues. Per the germline V gene, CDR1 is MNHNY and CDR2 is SVGAGI (reference sequence). V shed 5 bases and J shed 2 bases, with 22 bases lying between them. The CDR3 region has the DNA TGTGCCAGCAGTCCCGCCCCCCCCGCACAGGGCGCCTACGAGCAGTACTTC. Translation: CASSPAPPAQGAYEQYF.